Listed below are T cell receptor beta chains from one sample, sequenced in a study of blood T cells in healthy people across ages. TCRdb independently ran MiXCR on the 5' RACE reads; one entry per CDR3 protein. The sample yields 1,800,000 or so distinct CDR3 sequences, roughly two fifths seen once. Material: blood. The receptors derive from a human donor in good health. The CDR3 runs from the conserved cysteine through the conserved F or W. The order of the fields is J gene, V gene, CDR3 protein.

TRBJ1-5	TRBV6-2/TRBV6-3	CASSRRTENQPQHF
TRBJ2-7	TRBV4-1	CASSLSREYEQYF
TRBJ2-7	TRBV7-9	CASSIPTSGEQYF
TRBJ1-1	TRBV29-1	CSVTTLQGATEAFF
TRBJ2-4	TRBV20-1	CSASHHRDRVFNEQYF
TRBJ1-2	TRBV29-1	CSAPEDVEGYTF
TRBJ2-1	TRBV20-1	CSARVEQGGDEQFF
TRBJ2-1	TRBV10-3	CAISEMPAGDHNEQFF
-	TRBV7-2	CASSRGLGLDEQYF
TRBJ1-6	TRBV29-1	CSVSESGSPLHF
TRBJ1-2	TRBV9	CASSVVGDLGYTF
TRBJ1-1	TRBV12-3/TRBV12-4	CASSRQGPKTVAFF
TRBJ1-2	TRBV4-3	CASSQGPRWGYTF
TRBJ1-1	TRBV4-1	CASHYRQGMRNTEAFF
TRBJ1-5	TRBV7-2	CASSVNRGNQPQHF
TRBJ2-4	TRBV29-1	CSVDAGAKNIQYF
TRBJ2-3	TRBV12-3/TRBV12-4	CASNPNQAGVGDTQDF
TRBJ2-7	TRBV9	CASSVGAPSYEQYF
TRBJ2-1	TRBV28	CASSLSQPYYNEQFF
TRBJ2-2	TRBV24-1	CATSDPRQVGAGELFF
TRBJ1-2	TRBV15	CATSKVKGTLFGGYTF
TRBJ2-7	TRBV28	CASSFLRDRALAGYEQYF
TRBJ2-1	TRBV5-1	CASSDGLGIEQFF
TRBJ1-1	TRBV5-1	CASSLDRYYTEAFF
TRBJ2-1	TRBV11-1	CASSLKGLAINEQFF
TRBJ1-1	TRBV15	CATRRRVNTEAFF
TRBJ2-3	TRBV12-3/TRBV12-4	CASTAGGGDTEYF
TRBJ2-5	TRBV6-5	CASSYTGDSQETQYF
TRBJ2-6	TRBV29-1	CSVERPGANVLTF
TRBJ2-1	TRBV27	CASSFEASDNEQFF
TRBJ2-5	TRBV7-8	CASSLAGVPGETQYF
TRBJ2-5	TRBV19	CASSIAADRSVTQYF
TRBJ2-1	TRBV2	CASSAETEYNEQFF
TRBJ2-7	TRBV20-1	CSARDSLAGAIYEQYF
TRBJ2-7	TRBV12-5	CASGLVQGLAYEQYF
TRBJ1-4	TRBV20-1	CSAPREGKLFF
TRBJ2-5	TRBV6-1	CASRLAGQETQYF
TRBJ1-6	TRBV7-2	CASSMGHENSPLHF
TRBJ1-1	TRBV6-2/TRBV6-3	CASSSRAEDEGTEAFF
TRBJ1-2	TRBV4-1	CASSSGTGVPYGYTF
TRBJ1-1	TRBV18	CASARATGTEAFF